This T cell receptor beta chain was captured in a study of CD8 T cells in ankylosing spondylitis. Study findings and constraints: A motif in TCR beta, a set of 8 or 9 highly homologous variants, appeared characteristic of ankylosing spondylitis blood. In ankylosing spondylitis patients, matched synovial fluid reportedly showed significant enrichment of disease-linked clones. A subset of motif variants has previously been described in the synovial fluid and blood of reactive arthritis.

Notes on this clonotype: Its antigen is still unknown.

A quantitative 5'-RACE method, one with molecular barcodes, was used to make TCR beta libraries. MiXCR was run by TCRdb on the 5' RACE reads, yielding one entry per CDR3 protein. The sample has a few hundred thousand distinct CDR3 sequences, around 20% seen once. This CDR3 has 8 residues. Germline V gives CDR1 DFQATT, CDR2 SNEGSKA (reference sequence). This chain connects TRBV20-1 to TRBJ2-1, with D unresolved. The sample taken for sequencing was blood, either unsorted or a sorted T cell fraction (not recorded which). The receptor was isolated from a male donor with ankylosing spondylitis or in good health (not recorded which). CDR3 bases: TGCAACTGGGGTGGGCAGTTCTTC. Translated, it gives CNWGGQFF.